The clone carrying this T cell receptor beta chain was detected a few times. No antigen is known for it. The sample comes from a study of T cell repertoires in cytomegalovirus infection. About the research overall: Evidence of both CMV infection and a matching HLA type came from public TCR beta signatures. Study results and caveats: Summed frequency of public TCR beta families distinguished CMV carriers with the relevant HLA.

TCRdb recomputed calls from the reads with MiXCR, one row per CDR3 protein. Among about 150,000 distinct CDR3 sequences, about 25% were seen once, and the ten largest hold approximately 11%. The receptor was isolated from a human donor in good health (CMV status not recorded). Some clones in this sample may be carry-over from other donors' samples. Sequencing was carried out using PBMCs.

CDR3 sequence (DNA): TGTGCCACCCGGCTGCGACTAGCTGGCAATGAGCAGTTCTTC. Amino acid sequence: CATRLRLAGNEQFF. This sequence joins TRBV6-2 or TRBV6-3 and TRBJ2-1; 7 bases are shared with TRBD2. Germline trimming cut 10 bases from V and 6 bases from J; bases unmatched to any gene: 12. Germline CDR1 MNHEY, CDR2 SVGEGT. CDR3 length equals 14 residues.